The 17 T cell receptor beta chains listed next were all sequenced from one sample in a study of blood T cell repertoires in COVID-19. Generated by immunoSEQ multiplex PCR, the TCRdb table keeps only in-frame clones and is missing some. The sample lists 250,000 to 350,000 clones, 80% to 95% seen once, with more than 6% in the top ten. Sequencing was performed on peripheral blood. The receptors were sampled from a woman aged 30 to 39 with COVID-19, enrolled during active disease.

The chain carries TRBV10-3 and TRBJ1-4, with 7 bases lining up with TRBD1. The length of the CDR3 is 14 residues. The trim removed 6 bases at V and 6 bases at J, leaving 7 bases unmatched. The germline V gene has CDR1 ENHRY and CDR2 SYGVKD. This CDR3 reads CAIRGQQSDEKLFF. CDR3 sequence (DNA): TGTGCCATCAGGGGACAGCAGTCGGATGAAAAACTGTTTTTT.

The rearrangement uses TRBV5-5 and TRBJ1-4; no definite D call. Looked up from germline, CDR1 is SGHKS and CDR2 is YYEKEE (reference sequence). The CDR3 runs 13 residues. V lost 2 bases and J lost 8, with 10 bases in between. CDR3 bases: TGTGCCAGCAGCTTTGGGGAGACCGAAAAACTGTTTTTT. This gives the protein CASSFGETEKLFF.

This clone showed up just a few times. The chain uses TRBV29-1 and TRBJ1-2; D uncertain. Germline lookup yields CDR1 SQVTM and CDR2 ANQGSEA. V lost 3 bases and J lost 3, with 8 bases in between. The CDR3 loop spans 12 amino acids. The CDR3 nucleotides are TGCAGCGTTGATCGGGTCTACTATGGCTACACCTTC. This encodes CSVDRVYYGYTF.

This clone has a single count. The genes are TRBV7-9 and TRBJ2-7; D is perhaps TRBD2 (5 bases). Germline V CDR1 and CDR2: SEHNR, FQNEAQ (reference sequence). The CDR3 length is 15 residues. Trimming cost V 5 bases and J 2 bases, with 16 bases left between them. The CDR3 sequence is CASSPPRTPPYEQYF. The DNA of the CDR3 is TGTGCCAGCAGCCCCCCCCGGACTCCCCCCTACGAGCAGTACTTC.

The chain carries TRBV2 and TRBJ1-4, with 9 bases lining up with TRBD1. V dropped 5 bases and J dropped 8; count of bases not matched to a gene: 6. The CDR3 is 14 amino acids. In germline, CDR1 is SNHLY, CDR2 FYNNEI. The CDR3 nucleotides read TGTGCCAGCAGTAGGACAGGGGTAGGCGAAAAACTGTTTTTT. It codes for CASSRTGVGEKLFF. Filled out from reference TRBV2 and TRBJ1-4, the complete variable domain reads EPEVTQTPSHQVTQMGQEVILRCVPISNHLYFYWYRQILGQKVEFLVSFYNNEISEKSEIFDDQFSVERPDGSNFTLKIRSTKLEDSAMYFCASSRTGVGEKLFFGSGTQLSVL.

This clone was found once. This chain uses TRBV19 with TRBJ1-3, with D hard to call. The germline CDR1 and CDR2 sequences are LNHDA and SQIVND (reference sequence). The CDR3 has 11 amino acids. V was shortened by 10 bases and J by 3 bases, with 7 bases between the two germline ends. This chain's CDR3 is CATGVGNTIYF. The CDR3 nucleotides are TGTGCCACTGGAGTTGGAAACACCATATATTTT.

CDR3 in amino acids: CASSVTISGRADNEQFF. The CDR3 bases are TGTGCCAGCAGTGTTACAATCAGCGGAAGGGCCGACAATGAGCAGTTCTTC. The V and J genes are TRBV9 and TRBJ2-1; perhaps TRBD2 as D (5 bases). There are 17 residues in the CDR3. Germline values: CDR1 SGDLS, CDR2 YYNGEE. V shed 5 bases and J shed 5 bases, with 23 bases lying between them.

V is TRBV7-2 and J is TRBJ2-7, with 7 bases identical to TRBD1. The CDR3 runs 13 residues. Germline V gene lookup returns CDR1 SGHTA and CDR2 FQGNSA. J lost 3 bases, V lost 3 bases, and 2 bases had no gene match. The CDR3 nucleotides are TGTGCCAGCAGCTTCGGACAGGACTACGAGCAGTACTTC. It yields the protein CASSFGQDYEQYF.

Details on this clone: The sample holds other DNA sequences that translate to the same CDR3. V gene TRBV5-1 combines with J gene TRBJ1-4; D unresolved. From germline, CDR1 is SGHRS and CDR2 YFSETQ. This CDR3 comprises 14 residues. Between the trimmed V and J ends, which lost 0 bases and 7 bases, there was a span of 10 bases. CDR3 residues: CASSLGQDGEKLFF. The CDR3 coding sequence is TGCGCCAGCAGCTTGGGCCAGGATGGTGAAAAACTGTTTTTT.

In its sample, this clone was seen a few times. The chain couples TRBV5-1 to TRBJ1-4; 7 nucleotides match TRBD1. Germline V gives CDR1 SGHRS, CDR2 YFSETQ. V shed 4 bases and J 0 bases; nucleotides not matched to a gene: 3. This CDR3 is built from 15 residues. CDR3: CASSVDRATNEKLFF. The CDR3 nucleotides are TGCGCCAGCAGCGTAGACAGGGCAACTAATGAAAAACTGTTTTTT. The full variable domain, rest sourced from reference TRBV5-1 and TRBJ1-4, is KAGVTQTPRYLIKTRGQQVTLSCSPISGHRSVSWYQQTPGQGLQFLFEYFSETQRNKGNFPGRFSGRQFSNSRSEMNVSTLELGDSALYLCASSVDRATNEKLFFGSGTQLSVL.

The chain joins TRBV5-1 to TRBJ2-7; D perhaps matches TRBD1 (5 bases). Germline-derived CDR1 and CDR2 are SGHRS and YFSETQ. The V end lost 2 bases, the J end lost 6 bases, and 12 bases lay between the germline ends. There are 13 residues in the CDR3. CDR3 coding DNA: TGCGCCAGCAGCTTCAGGGTAGAGACCGAGCAGTACTTC. Encoded protein: CASSFRVETEQYF.

The chain recombines TRBV4-1 with TRBJ1-5; D call uncertain. CDR1 is MGHRA, CDR2 YSYEKL, per germline. The CDR3 consists of 15 residues. Trimming removed 2 bases from V and 0 bases from J, with 8 bases in between. The CDR3 here is CASSQQENSNQPQHF. The CDR3 DNA reads as TGCGCCAGCAGCCAACAGGAAAATAGCAATCAGCCCCAGCATTTT.

As DNA, the CDR3 is TGCGCCAGCAATATCAACGCCGGGACAGGGAATGGCTACACCTTC. As protein: CASNINAGTGNGYTF. The gene calls are TRBV5-1 and TRBJ1-2, with TRBD1 matching over 9 bases. V trimming: 6 bases; J trimming: 6 bases; junction bases outside the gene matches: 12. This CDR3 comprises 15 residues. In germline, CDR1 is SGHRS, CDR2 YFSETQ.

This clone has just one count. The CDR3 here is CASSFRIHEQYF. In DNA, the CDR3 is TGTGCCAGCAGTTTTCGTATCCACGAGCAGTACTTC. The gene calls are TRBV6-5 and TRBJ2-7; no firm D call. CDR3 size: 12 residues. Trimming took off 4 bases at V and 5 bases at J, with 9 bases between the two ends. The V gene's germline CDR1 is MNHEY and CDR2 SVGAGI.

CDR3 sequence: CASSLLSNSPLHF. The CDR3 DNA reads TGTGCCAGCAGTTTATTAAGCAATTCACCCCTCCACTTT. The rearrangement joins TRBV27 to TRBJ1-6; D unclear. The CDR3 sequence is 13 residues long. Per the germline V gene, CDR1 is MNHEY and CDR2 is SMNVEV (reference sequence). Trimming took off 1 base at V and 7 bases at J, with 5 bases between the two ends.

The V call is TRBV7-2, the J call TRBJ2-3; 9 bases agree with TRBD2. Unmatched junction bases numbered 5, after V lost 0 bases and J lost 7 bases. Germline values: CDR1 SGHTA, CDR2 FQGNSA. This CDR3 is 15 amino acids long. CDR3 nucleotide sequence: TGTGCCAGCAGCTTAGCTAGCGGGAGTGGTAATACGCAGTATTTT. Translating gives CASSLASGSGNTQYF.

This clone appeared a single time. The genes are TRBV6-6 and TRBJ1-3; 7 positions match TRBD1. The CDR3 is 15 residues long. Trimming cost V 0 bases and J 4 bases; bases outside gene matches: 3. In germline, CDR1 is MNHNY, CDR2 SVGAGI (reference sequence). This chain's CDR3 is CASSYSRDRGNTIYF. Here the CDR3 DNA reads TGTGCCAGCAGTTACTCCCGGGACAGAGGAAACACCATATATTTT.